Listed here are 21 T cell receptor beta chains from one sample, sequenced in a study of blood T cells in healthy people across ages. Primers used in a second PCR of roughly 7 to 12 cycles were a sample-barcoded 5' primer and a J-beta primer mix. TCRdb reprocessed the 5' RACE reads with MiXCR, giving one entry per CDR3 protein. This table has about 1.7 million distinct CDR3 sequences, approximately 28% appearing once. The sequenced sample was blood. These receptors all stem from a woman aged 30 to 39 in good health.

This chain uses TRBV27 with TRBJ2-3; D is undetermined. V gave up 5 bases and J gave up 6 bases, with 15 bases separating them. This CDR3 comprises 14 residues. CDR1 MNHEY and CDR2 SMNVEV come from the germline V gene (reference sequence). The CDR3 DNA sequence: TGTGCCAGCAGTCCGCGTTCCCAAGGGGATACGCAGTATTTT. It encodes CASSPRSQGDTQYF.

This clonotype showed up many times. At one end, the junction sequence differs from germline, possibly due to a read error. V usage is TRBV18 and J usage is TRBJ2-7; no reliable D call. The CDR3 is 11 residues long. The V gene's germline CDR1 is KGHSH and CDR2 LQKENI. CDR3 DNA sequence: TGTGCCAGCTCACCGGGAACCGAGGAGTACTTC. Its translation: CASSPGTEEYF. The entire variable domain, with the rest obtained from reference TRBV18 and TRBJ2-7, is as follows: NAGVMQNPRHLVRRRGQEARLRCSPMKGHSHVYWYRQLPEEGLKFMVYLQKENIIDESGMPKERFSAEFPKEGPSILRIQQVVRGDSAAYFCASSPGTEEYFGPGTRLTVT.

The rearrangement links TRBV5-1 to TRBJ2-5; TRBD2 matches 8 bases. V shed 4 bases, J shed 13 bases, and the junction held 18 bases outside the gene matches. Per germline, CDR1 SGHRS and CDR2 YFSETQ. The CDR3 length is 15 residues. CDR3 in amino acids: CASSANSGATYERYF. Here the CDR3 DNA reads TGCGCCAGCAGCGCAAATAGCGGGGCAACCTACGAGCGGTACTTC.

The chain joins TRBV19 to TRBJ1-1; maybe TRBD1 (5 bases). This CDR3 is 16 amino acids long. The germline gives CDR1 LNHDA, CDR2 SQIVND (reference sequence). Trimming cost V 3 bases and J 0 bases, with 14 bases left between them. The CDR3 sequence: CASSIRPGTVNTEAFF. CDR3 sequence (DNA): TGTGCCAGTAGTATCCGACCCGGGACGGTGAACACTGAAGCTTTCTTT.

This clonotype was counted at least ten times. The V gene is TRBV5-1, the J gene TRBJ2-7, with a weak D call TRBD2 (5 bases). Germline CDR1 and CDR2: SGHRS and YFSETQ. The CDR3 contains 13 residues. The V end was cut by 4 bases, the J end by 5 bases, with 13 bases between. Here the CDR3 reads CASSPRPGNEQYF. As DNA, the CDR3 is TGCGCCAGCAGCCCCCGCCCGGGGAACGAGCAGTACTTC.

This clonotype was seen a few times. The V and J genes are TRBV30 and TRBJ2-3; the match to TRBD2 covers 12 bases. The junction had 4 bases not matched to a gene; V was cut back by 5 bases and J by 7 bases. The CDR3 has 13 residues. Germline CDR1 is GTSNPN and CDR2 is SVGIG (reference sequence). CDR3: CAWSRTSGNTQYF. In DNA form, the CDR3 reads TGTGCCTGGTCTCGGACTAGCGGGAATACGCAGTATTTT.

This clonotype has just a few counts. The chain links TRBV12-3 or TRBV12-4 to TRBJ2-1; TRBD2 might be the D (6 bases). The CDR3 is 14 residues long. The V end lost 7 bases, the J end lost 7 bases, and 17 bases lay between the germline ends. Written as DNA, the CDR3 is TGTGCCAGCAAAGGGGTGACTAGTCGTAATGAGCAGTTCTTC. Its translation is CASKGVTSRNEQFF.

This chain connects TRBV5-6 to TRBJ2-2; D is ambiguous. CDR1 is SGHDT and CDR2 is YYEEEE in the germline V gene. The V gene lost 0 bases and the J gene lost 4 bases, with 10 bases spanning the gap. This CDR3 region has 15 residues. CDR3: CASSLEVGITGELFF. Here the CDR3 DNA reads TGTGCCAGCAGCTTGGAAGTGGGCATCACCGGGGAGCTGTTTTTT.

The V gene is TRBV12-3 or TRBV12-4, the J gene TRBJ2-1; 11 nucleotides agree with TRBD2. The CDR3 is 15 amino acids. J lost 9 bases, V lost 6 bases, and 10 bases had no gene match. CDR3: CASSLSGTSGSEQFF. The DNA for the CDR3 is TGTGCCAGCAGCTTATCCGGGACTAGCGGTTCTGAGCAGTTCTTC.

This clonotype was observed a few times. The genes are TRBV11-2 and TRBJ2-6; D is uncertain. The germline V and J ends were trimmed by 1 base and 2 bases, with 9 bases remaining between them. From germline, CDR1 is SGHAT and CDR2 FQNNGV. This CDR3 region has 16 residues. CDR3 amino acids: CASSLVVPAGANVLTF. CDR3 DNA sequence: TGTGCCAGCAGCTTAGTTGTGCCAGCTGGGGCCAACGTCCTGACTTTC.

This clonotype was observed many times. This sequence joins TRBV7-7 and TRBJ2-7; D is unresolved. Germline values: CDR1 SSHAT, CDR2 FNYEAQ (reference sequence). V lost 0 bases to trimming and J lost 5 bases, with 8 bases between them. This CDR3 contains 13 residues. In DNA form, the CDR3 reads TGTGCCAGCAGCTTAGCGGGGATCGACGAGCAGTACTTC. It translates to CASSLAGIDEQYF.

The chain has TRBV10-3 and TRBJ2-3; 16 bases are shared with TRBD2. J gave up 5 bases and V 10 bases, and 6 bases lay outside the gene matches. This CDR3 region has 15 residues. CDR1 is ENHRY, CDR2 SYGVKD, per germline. The CDR3 region is CATKGLAGGQDTQYF. The DNA for the CDR3 is TGTGCCACGAAGGGACTAGCGGGGGGGCAAGATACGCAGTATTTT.

V is TRBV30 and J is TRBJ1-2; D gene unclear. This CDR3 has 12 residues. V lost 5 bases and J 8 bases, leaving 15 bases between the germline ends. The germline V gene encodes CDR1 GTSNPN and CDR2 SVGIG (reference sequence). DNA for the CDR3: TGTGCCTGGGCGGGCCTCTCTGGGGGCTACACCTTC. It yields the protein CAWAGLSGGYTF. Supplemented by reference TRBV30 and TRBJ1-2, the full variable domain reads SQTIHQWPATLVQPVGSPLSLECTVEGTSNPNLYWYRQAAGRGLQLLFYSVGIGQISSEVPQNLSASRPQDRQFILSSKKLLLSDSGFYLCAWAGLSGGYTFGSGTRLTVV.

This clonotype came up a few times. DNA for the CDR3: TGTGCCAGCAGTTACACGACAGGCCCTAGGGCCCAGTACTTC. It specifies CASSYTTGPRAQYF. V is TRBV6-5 and J is TRBJ2-5; possibly TRBD1 for D (6 bases). The CDR3 is made up of 14 amino acids. Trimming took off 2 bases at V and 9 bases at J, with 16 bases between the two ends. The V gene's germline CDR1 is MNHEY and CDR2 SVGAGI.

This clonotype was seen a handful of times. The V call is TRBV12-3 or TRBV12-4, the J call TRBJ2-1; 7 bases align to TRBD2. The CDR3 totals 15 residues. With 3 bases clipped from V and 6 bases from J, the junction kept 8 bases outside the gene matches. CDR3 protein: CASSLGREDPNEQFF. The CDR3 DNA is TGTGCCAGCAGTTTGGGGAGGGAGGATCCCAATGAGCAGTTCTTC.

J is TRBJ1-1 and V is TRBV7-9, with D tentatively TRBD1 (6 bases). Trimming stripped 5 bases from V and 4 bases from J, with 14 bases between. This CDR3 has 14 amino acids. Germline CDR1 and CDR2: SEHNR and FQNEAQ (reference sequence). DNA for the CDR3: TGTGCCAGCAGCCCAAGGGGGTGGGGCACTGAAGCTTTCTTT. Its translation is CASSPRGWGTEAFF.

The V and J genes are TRBV5-1 and TRBJ2-7; 7 positions match TRBD2. Germline-derived CDR1 and CDR2 are SGHRS and YFSETQ. This CDR3 has 14 residues. Germline trimming cut 4 bases from V and 2 bases from J; bases unmatched to any gene: 6. CDR3 DNA sequence: TGCGCCAGCAGCCGGGGGGACTCCGCCTACGAGCAGTACTTC. Its protein product is CASSRGDSAYEQYF.

Only a few counts were recorded for this clonotype. The junction and the germline gene differ at one end; a read error may be behind it. V gene TRBV7-2 combines with J gene TRBJ2-7, with 9 bases lining up with TRBD2. The CDR3 length is 15 residues. Germline V gene sequence: CDR1 SGHTA, CDR2 FQGNSA. CDR3 nucleotide sequence: TGTGTCAGCACCCAGGGTCTAGCGGGACCCTACGAGCAGTACTTC. Amino acids: CVSTQGLAGPYEQYF.

The chain employs TRBV27 and TRBJ1-2; the D gene is possibly TRBD1 (5 bases). The CDR3 runs 17 residues. Germline V gives CDR1 MNHEY, CDR2 SMNVEV (reference sequence). Trimming stripped 3 bases from V and 5 bases from J, with 22 bases between. The CDR3 here is CASSLRAEVMGVYGYTF. CDR3 in DNA: TGTGCCAGCAGTTTGAGGGCCGAGGTCATGGGGGTATATGGCTACACCTTC.

The rearrangement links TRBV6-2 or TRBV6-3 to TRBJ1-1; D remains unclear. The CDR3 is 13 amino acids. The germline gives CDR1 MNHEY, CDR2 SVGEGT. Trimming stripped 6 bases from V and 1 base from J, with 9 bases between. The CDR3 coding sequence is TGTGCCAGCAGGTTTAAGGAGAACACTGAAGCTTTCTTT. Translating gives CASRFKENTEAFF.

This clonotype came up a few times. The chain is built from TRBV20-1 and TRBJ2-1, with TRBD1 matching over 8 bases. V shed 6 bases and J 2 bases; nucleotides not matched to a gene: 9. The germline V gene encodes CDR1 DFQATT and CDR2 SNEGSKA (reference sequence). This CDR3 has 15 amino acids. Here the CDR3 DNA reads TGCAGTGCAAGTTCCCCGGACAGGGCCTACAATGAGCAGTTCTTC. Encoded protein: CSASSPDRAYNEQFF.